The 22 T cell receptor beta chains listed next were all sequenced from one sample in a study of T cells in narcolepsy. Only in-frame clones appear in the TCRdb table, and some are missing; sequencing was by immunoSEQ multiplex PCR. The table shows roughly 38,000 clones, with over 75% occurring only once. The sequencing input was CD45RA- memory CD4+ T cells from PBMCs. These receptor sequences come from a human donor with narcolepsy.

This clone showed up just a few times. The V and J genes are TRBV19 and TRBJ1-6, with TRBD1 identical over 10 bases. Germline V CDR1 and CDR2: LNHDA, SQIVND (reference sequence). CDR3 length: 15 residues. The J segment lost 9 bases and the V segment lost 3 bases, leaving 5 bases of the junction unmatched. The CDR3 loop is CASSIDRGRGSPLHF. The CDR3 bases are TGTGCCAGTAGTATCGACAGGGGGCGGGGTTCACCCCTCCACTTT.

The J gene is TRBJ2-5, the V gene TRBV7-2; D might be TRBD1 (5 bases). The CDR3 spans 14 residues. V was pared by 7 bases and J by 2 bases, with 14 bases between. Looked up from germline, CDR1 is SGHTA and CDR2 is FQGNSA. The CDR3 spells CASNKLGVQETQYF. The CDR3 nucleotides are TGTGCCAGCAACAAGTTAGGGGTTCAAGAGACCCAGTACTTC.

The rearrangement links TRBV19 to TRBJ1-1; 7 nucleotides line up with TRBD1. Germline CDR1 and CDR2: LNHDA and SQIVND (reference sequence). Trimming took 2 bases from V and 2 from J; bases not matched to a gene: 8. This CDR3 spans 16 amino acids. CDR3: CASSINRGDGNTEAFF. The CDR3, as DNA: TGTGCCAGTAGTATAAACAGGGGAGATGGTAACACTGAAGCTTTCTTT.

The chain couples TRBV6-1 to TRBJ1-3; no reliable D call. The CDR3 length is 14 residues. Trimming left V 2 bases short and J 0 bases short, with 5 bases between. Germline-derived CDR1 and CDR2 are MNHNS and SASEGT. This CDR3 reads CASSEPVSGNTIYF. The CDR3 bases are TGTGCCAGCAGTGAACCAGTCTCTGGAAACACCATATATTTT.

The sample holds one count of this clone. This chain joins TRBV7-2 and TRBJ1-2; D uncertain. V lost 5 bases, J lost 13 bases, and 17 bases lay in between. The CDR3 consists of 12 residues. Germline V lookup: CDR1 SGHTA, CDR2 FQGNSA. This CDR3 reads CASSPLASSPTF. CDR3 nucleotides: TGTGCCAGCAGCCCCCTCGCCAGTTCTCCCACCTTC.

The chain couples TRBV2 to TRBJ1-5; TRBD1 aligns across 7 bases. V shed 6 bases and J 0 bases; nucleotides not matched to a gene: 5. CDR1 is SNHLY, CDR2 FYNNEI, per germline. The CDR3 has 15 residues. The CDR3 spells CASRAGTVSNQPQHF. DNA of the CDR3: TGTGCCAGCAGAGCCGGGACAGTTAGCAATCAGCCCCAGCATTTT. The complete variable domain, with remaining parts taken from reference TRBV2 and TRBJ1-5, reads EPEVTQTPSHQVTQMGQEVILRCVPISNHLYFYWYRQILGQKVEFLVSFYNNEISEKSEIFDDQFSVERPDGSNFTLKIRSTKLEDSAMYFCASRAGTVSNQPQHFGDGTRLSIL.

The gene calls are TRBV19 and TRBJ1-4; D ambiguous. Trimming took off 1 base at V and 7 bases at J, with 10 bases between the two ends. CDR1 and CDR2 (germline): LNHDA, SQIVND (reference sequence). The CDR3 has 14 amino acids. The CDR3 region has the DNA TGTGCCAGTAGTATAGTCCGGGGATCTGAAAAACTGTTTTTT. It is translated as CASSIVRGSEKLFF.

This sequence joins TRBV7-2 and TRBJ1-2, with 12 nucleotides matching TRBD1. Trimming took 5 bases from V and 5 from J; bases not matched to a gene: 12. The germline V gene encodes CDR1 SGHTA and CDR2 FQGNSA. The CDR3 has 17 amino acids. CDR3 residues: CASSAQQGTGGLYGYTF. CDR3 nucleotide sequence: TGTGCCAGCAGCGCCCAACAGGGGACAGGGGGCCTATATGGCTACACCTTC.

This clone was observed a few times. The chain combines TRBV5-8 with TRBJ1-1; possible D gene TRBD1, 6 bases. Per the germline V gene, CDR1 is SGHTS and CDR2 is YDEGEE. This CDR3 region has 16 residues. V lost 7 bases and J 2 bases, leaving 21 bases between the germline ends. CDR3 nucleotide sequence: TGTGCCAGCCCCGCGGAACCAAGGGGGGGAAACACTGAAGCTTTCTTT. Translated: CASPAEPRGGNTEAFF.

The rearrangement links TRBV5-1 to TRBJ2-5; D ambiguous. CDR1 is SGHRS, CDR2 YFSETQ, per germline. The CDR3 runs to 12 residues. Trimming took off 3 bases at V and 0 bases at J, with 3 bases between the two ends. The CDR3 reads CASSSYQETQYF. CDR3 DNA sequence: TGCGCCAGCAGCTCGTACCAAGAGACCCAGTACTTC.

This clone was detected only once. The gene calls are TRBV5-1 and TRBJ2-7, with 9 bases matching TRBD1. The CDR3 is 15 residues long. Per the germline V gene, CDR1 is SGHRS and CDR2 is YFSETQ. The V gene end was trimmed by 5 bases and the J gene end by 9 bases; junction bases not matched to a gene: 15. The CDR3 DNA sequence: TGCGCCAGCAGTAAACCGGGACAGGGAGAATTTGGGCAGTACTTC. It specifies CASSKPGQGEFGQYF.

The V call is TRBV5-8, the J call TRBJ2-5; weak D call: TRBD2 (6 bases). Germline V CDR1 and CDR2: SGHTS, YDEGEE. CDR3 length: 15 amino acids. Trimming took 0 bases from V and 5 from J, leaving 14 bases between them. The CDR3 DNA sequence: TGTGCCAGCAGCTTGGGTCGTCTAGCGATTGAGACCCAGTACTTC. This translates into CASSLGRLAIETQYF.

The genes are TRBV27 and TRBJ2-1; D is ambiguous. Germline V CDR1 and CDR2: MNHEY, SMNVEV (reference sequence). The germline V and J ends were trimmed by 1 base and 4 bases, with 11 bases remaining between them. This CDR3 is built from 15 residues. The CDR3 bases are TGTGCCAGCAGTTTATTGTCTAGGTCTTACAATGAGCAGTTCTTC. It specifies CASSLLSRSYNEQFF.

The V and J genes are TRBV6-1 and TRBJ1-1; 9 positions agree with TRBD1. V shed 7 bases and J 0 bases; nucleotides not matched to a gene: 6. The germline V gene has CDR1 MNHNS and CDR2 SASEGT. CDR3 length: 15 residues. The CDR3 sequence: CASTKQGALNTEAFF. Here the CDR3 DNA reads TGTGCCAGCACCAAACAGGGGGCCCTGAACACTGAAGCTTTCTTT.

V gene TRBV6-5 combines with J gene TRBJ2-7, with 8 bases identical to TRBD1. The V gene end was trimmed by 0 bases and the J gene end by 8 bases; junction bases not matched to a gene: 9. CDR3 length equals 15 residues. Germline CDR1 MNHEY, CDR2 SVGAGI. CDR3: CASSYSRPGQGKQYF. DNA for the CDR3: TGTGCCAGCAGTTACTCGAGACCAGGACAGGGCAAGCAGTACTTC.

The chain couples TRBV7-6 to TRBJ1-5; tentative D call: TRBD1 (5 bases). The V and J ends lost 1 base and 0 bases respectively, with 7 bases between them. CDR1 and CDR2 (germline): SGHVS, FNYEAQ. This CDR3 is built from 15 residues. The CDR3 here is CASSLGDFSNQPQHF. The DNA for the CDR3 is TGTGCCAGCAGCTTAGGGGACTTTAGCAATCAGCCCCAGCATTTT.

The CDR3 DNA follows: TGTGCCAGCAGCTTGTTCGAGAACACCGGGGAGCTGTTTTTT. This translates into CASSLFENTGELFF. The chain couples TRBV7-2 to TRBJ2-2, with no clear D. CDR1 and CDR2 from the germline V gene are SGHTA and FQGNSA. This CDR3 spans 14 amino acids. The V gene lost 3 bases and the J gene lost 1 base, with 6 bases spanning the gap.

The V gene is TRBV4-1, the J gene TRBJ1-3; no firm D call. The germline CDR1 and CDR2 sequences are MGHRA and YSYEKL. The germline V and J ends were trimmed by 0 bases and 7 bases, with 7 bases remaining between them. The CDR3 is made up of 13 amino acids. The CDR3 region has the DNA TGCGCCAGCAGCCAAGACCCCCGGAACACCATATATTTT. This translates into CASSQDPRNTIYF.

In nucleotides, the CDR3 is TGTGCCAGCACCAAGGACAGGAACACTGAAGCTTTCTTT. The encoded protein is CASTKDRNTEAFF. V usage is TRBV2 and J usage is TRBJ1-1, with D perhaps matching TRBD1 (6 bases). The CDR3 covers 13 residues. V lost 7 bases, J lost 1 base, and 10 bases lay in between. Germline assignment: CDR1 SNHLY and CDR2 FYNNEI.

J is TRBJ1-2 and V is TRBV30, with 9 bases lining up with TRBD1. V lost 0 bases to trimming and J lost 6 bases; unmatched junction nucleotides: 5. Per the germline V gene, CDR1 is GTSNPN and CDR2 is SVGIG (reference sequence). This CDR3 comprises 14 residues. The DNA for the CDR3 is TGTGCCTGGAGTGTACTTAGGGACAGGGATGGCTACACCTTC. This sequence encodes CAWSVLRDRDGYTF.

V and J are TRBV5-1 and TRBJ2-6, with D possibly matching TRBD2 (5 bases). CDR3 length: 14 amino acids. Germline V gene lookup returns CDR1 SGHRS and CDR2 YFSETQ. The V gene lost 4 bases and the J gene lost 2 bases, with 7 bases spanning the gap. Here the CDR3 reads CASSERAGANVLTF. CDR3 nucleotide sequence: TGCGCCAGCAGCGAGAGGGCTGGGGCCAACGTCCTGACTTTC.

This sequence joins TRBV5-8 and TRBJ2-7; D is perhaps TRBD1 (6 bases). Germline CDR1 is SGHTS and CDR2 is YDEGEE. Trimming pared 4 bases from V and 2 bases from J, leaving 16 bases between. The CDR3 has 15 amino acids. In nucleotides, the CDR3 is TGTGCCAGCAGCCCTTTAATAGGGGGAGCCTACGAGCAGTACTTC. Translating it yields CASSPLIGGAYEQYF.